The subject of this entry is one T cell receptor beta chain. Its antigen is still unknown. Primers: 60 Vbeta forward and 13 Jbeta reverse. TCRdb's copy holds only in-frame clones and misses some; the assay was immunoSEQ multiplex PCR. There are tens of thousands of clones in the sample, with approximately 0.58% held by the top ten. V shed 4 bases, J shed 6 bases, and the junction held 7 bases outside the gene matches. Germline-derived CDR1 and CDR2 are MDHEN and SYDVKM. This CDR3 has 16 residues. These data belong to a study of cytomegalovirus exposure and HLA in healthy donors. Overall study: A preliminary data release comprised 80 million to 95 million unique TCRs obtained from HLA-typed donors.

Regarding the study as a whole: Sequencing likely produced, as an artifact, a cluster of highly shared sequence variants. The productive fraction for most TCR beta V segments was about 87% or about 30% in an earlier analysis.

The chain couples TRBV28 to TRBJ1-5, with TRBD1 identical over 12 bases. The sample consisted of PBMCs. This receptor was taken from a man aged 50-59 years in good health and CMV-seronegative. Here the CDR3 DNA reads TGTGCCAGCAGTTCTGGCGGGACAGGGGGCTTTCAGCCCCAGCATTTT. Residues: CASSSGGTGGFQPQHF.